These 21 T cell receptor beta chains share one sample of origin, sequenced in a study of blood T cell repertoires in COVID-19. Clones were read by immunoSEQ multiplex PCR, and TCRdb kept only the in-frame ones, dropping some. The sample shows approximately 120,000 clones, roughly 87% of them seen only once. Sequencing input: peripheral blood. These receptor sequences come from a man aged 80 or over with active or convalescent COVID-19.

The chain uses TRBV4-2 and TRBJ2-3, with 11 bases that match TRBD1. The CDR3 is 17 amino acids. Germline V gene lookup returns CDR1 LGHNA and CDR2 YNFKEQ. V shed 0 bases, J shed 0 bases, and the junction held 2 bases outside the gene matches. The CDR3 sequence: CASSQEWTGGSTDTQYF. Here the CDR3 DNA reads TGTGCCAGCAGCCAAGAATGGACAGGGGGCAGCACAGATACGCAGTATTTT.

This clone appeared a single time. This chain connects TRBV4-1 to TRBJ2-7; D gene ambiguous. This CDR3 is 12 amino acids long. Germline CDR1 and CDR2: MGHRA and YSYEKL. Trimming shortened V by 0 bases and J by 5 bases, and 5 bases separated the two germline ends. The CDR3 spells CASSQDANEQYF. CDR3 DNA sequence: TGCGCCAGCAGCCAAGATGCTAACGAGCAGTACTTC.

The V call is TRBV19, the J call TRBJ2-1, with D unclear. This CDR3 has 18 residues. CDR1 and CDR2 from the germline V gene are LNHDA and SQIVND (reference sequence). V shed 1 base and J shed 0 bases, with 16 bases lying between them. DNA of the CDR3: TGTGCCAGTAGTATAGCTGACGCGGATTTTAGCTCCTACAATGAGCAGTTCTTC. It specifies CASSIADADFSSYNEQFF.

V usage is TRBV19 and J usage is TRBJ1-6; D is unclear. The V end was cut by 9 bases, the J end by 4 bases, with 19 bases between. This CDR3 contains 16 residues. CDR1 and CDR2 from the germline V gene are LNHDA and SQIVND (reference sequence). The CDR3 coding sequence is TGTGCCAGCCACGGTTTGGAGGGAAGGTATAATTCACCCCTCCACTTT. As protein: CASHGLEGRYNSPLHF.

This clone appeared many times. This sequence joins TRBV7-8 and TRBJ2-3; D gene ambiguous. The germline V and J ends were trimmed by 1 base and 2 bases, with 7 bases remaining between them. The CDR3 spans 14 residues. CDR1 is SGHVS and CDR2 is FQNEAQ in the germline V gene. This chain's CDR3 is CASSLGANTDTQYF. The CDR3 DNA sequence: TGTGCCAGCAGCTTAGGAGCGAACACAGATACGCAGTATTTT.

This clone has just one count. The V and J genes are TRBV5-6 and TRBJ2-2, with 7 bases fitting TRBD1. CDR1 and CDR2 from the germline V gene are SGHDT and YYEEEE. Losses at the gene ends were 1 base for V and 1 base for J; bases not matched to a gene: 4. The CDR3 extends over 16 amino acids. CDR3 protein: CASSLIRTGNTGELFF. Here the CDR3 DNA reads TGTGCCAGCAGCTTGATTAGGACAGGGAACACCGGGGAGCTGTTTTTT.

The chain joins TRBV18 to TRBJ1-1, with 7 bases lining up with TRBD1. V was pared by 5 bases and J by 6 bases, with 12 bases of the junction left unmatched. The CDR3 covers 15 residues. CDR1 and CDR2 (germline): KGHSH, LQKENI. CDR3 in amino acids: CASSTHLEGASEAFF. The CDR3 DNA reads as TGTGCCAGCTCAACACATCTGGAGGGGGCCTCTGAAGCTTTCTTT.

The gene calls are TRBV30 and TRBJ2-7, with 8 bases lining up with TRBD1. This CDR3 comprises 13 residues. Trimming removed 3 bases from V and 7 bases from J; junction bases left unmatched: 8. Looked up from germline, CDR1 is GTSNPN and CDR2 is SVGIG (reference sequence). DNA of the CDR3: TGTGCCTGGAGCCGTGGACAGGGAAGGGAGCAGTACTTC. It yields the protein CAWSRGQGREQYF. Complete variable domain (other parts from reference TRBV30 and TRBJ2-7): SQTIHQWPATLVQPVGSPLSLECTVEGTSNPNLYWYRQAAGRGLQLLFYSVGIGQISSEVPQNLSASRPQDRQFILSSKKLLLSDSGFYLCAWSRGQGREQYFGPGTRLTVT.

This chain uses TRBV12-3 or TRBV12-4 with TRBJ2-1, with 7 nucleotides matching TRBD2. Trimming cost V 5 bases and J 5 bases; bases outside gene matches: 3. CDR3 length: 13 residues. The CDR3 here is CASSPRGDNEQFF. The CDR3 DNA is TGTGCCAGCAGTCCTCGGGGGGACAATGAGCAGTTCTTC.

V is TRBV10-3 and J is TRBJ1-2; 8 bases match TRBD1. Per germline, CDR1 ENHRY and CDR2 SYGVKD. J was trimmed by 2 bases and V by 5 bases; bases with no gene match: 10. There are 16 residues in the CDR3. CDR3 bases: TGTGCCATCAGTATCGGACAGGGTACCTTAAACTATGGCTACACCTTC. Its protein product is CAISIGQGTLNYGYTF.

CDR3 in DNA: TGTGCCAGCTCATCTAGACAAAGGGGGTTGAACACTGAAGCTTTCTTT. It is translated as CASSSRQRGLNTEAFF. The chain recombines TRBV18 with TRBJ1-1, with D perhaps TRBD1 (6 bases). CDR1 and CDR2 from the germline V gene are KGHSH and LQKENI. This CDR3 region has 16 residues. The V and J ends lost 5 bases and 0 bases respectively, with 16 bases between them. The variable domain in full, completed from reference TRBV18 and TRBJ1-1, reads NAGVMQNPRHLVRRRGQEARLRCSPMKGHSHVYWYRQLPEEGLKFMVYLQKENIIDESGMPKERFSAEFPKEGPSILRIQQVVRGDSAAYFCASSSRQRGLNTEAFFGQGTRLTVV.

Here the CDR3 DNA reads TGTGCCAGCAGCCCGGTTGCGGGGACTGAAGCTTTCTTT. It specifies CASSPVAGTEAFF. The chain carries TRBV5-4 and TRBJ1-1, with D uncertain. The CDR3 contains 13 residues. Looked up from germline, CDR1 is SGHNT and CDR2 is YYREEE (reference sequence). V lost 4 bases and J lost 5, with 12 bases in between.

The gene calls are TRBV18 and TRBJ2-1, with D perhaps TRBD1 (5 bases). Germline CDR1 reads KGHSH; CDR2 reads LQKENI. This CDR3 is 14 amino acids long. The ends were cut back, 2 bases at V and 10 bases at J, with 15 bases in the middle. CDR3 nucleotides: TGTGCCAGCTCACCATTGGCTCAGGGCCTCGAGCAGTTCTTC. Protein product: CASSPLAQGLEQFF.

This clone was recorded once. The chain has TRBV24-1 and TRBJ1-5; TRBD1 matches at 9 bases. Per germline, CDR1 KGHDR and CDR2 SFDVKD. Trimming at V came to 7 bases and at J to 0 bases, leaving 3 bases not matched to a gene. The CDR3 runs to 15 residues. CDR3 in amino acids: CATSGTGSSNQPQHF. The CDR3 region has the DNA TGTGCCACCAGCGGGACAGGGTCTAGCAATCAGCCCCAGCATTTT.

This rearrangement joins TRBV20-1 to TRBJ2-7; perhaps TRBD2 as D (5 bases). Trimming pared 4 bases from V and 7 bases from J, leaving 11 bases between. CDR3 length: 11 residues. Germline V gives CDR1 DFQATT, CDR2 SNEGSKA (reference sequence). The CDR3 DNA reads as TGCAGTGCTATTTTCCGAGGGGAGCAGTACTTC. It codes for CSAIFRGEQYF.

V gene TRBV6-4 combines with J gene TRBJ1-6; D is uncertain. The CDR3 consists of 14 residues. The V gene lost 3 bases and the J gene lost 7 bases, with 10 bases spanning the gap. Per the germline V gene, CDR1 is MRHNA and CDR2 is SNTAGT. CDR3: CASSEPQKNSPLHF. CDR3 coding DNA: TGTGCCAGCAGTGAACCTCAGAAAAATTCACCCCTCCACTTT.

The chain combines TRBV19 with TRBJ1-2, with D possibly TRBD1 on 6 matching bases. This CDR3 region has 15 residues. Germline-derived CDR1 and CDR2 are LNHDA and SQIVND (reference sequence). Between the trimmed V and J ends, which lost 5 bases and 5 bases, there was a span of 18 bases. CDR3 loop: CASSSRGTGRYGYTF. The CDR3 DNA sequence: TGTGCCAGTAGTTCCAGGGGAACGGGGAGATATGGCTACACCTTC.

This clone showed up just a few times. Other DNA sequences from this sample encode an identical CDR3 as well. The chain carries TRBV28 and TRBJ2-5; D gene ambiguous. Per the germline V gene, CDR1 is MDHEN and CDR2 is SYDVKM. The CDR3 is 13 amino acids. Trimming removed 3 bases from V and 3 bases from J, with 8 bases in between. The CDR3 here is CASSLKPEETQYF. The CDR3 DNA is TGTGCCAGCAGTTTGAAACCAGAAGAGACCCAGTACTTC.

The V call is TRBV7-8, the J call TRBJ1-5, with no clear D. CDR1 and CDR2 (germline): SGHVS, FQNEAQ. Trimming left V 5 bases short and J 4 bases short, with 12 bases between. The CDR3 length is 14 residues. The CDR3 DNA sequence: TGTGCCAGCAGCCCCCGGTTGGTAAATCAGCCCCAGCATTTT. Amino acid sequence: CASSPRLVNQPQHF.

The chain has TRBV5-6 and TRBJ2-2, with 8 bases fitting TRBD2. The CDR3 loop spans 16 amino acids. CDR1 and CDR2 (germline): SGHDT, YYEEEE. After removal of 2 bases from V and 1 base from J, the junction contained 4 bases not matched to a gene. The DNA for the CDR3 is TGTGCCAGCAGCTTTGGCGGGAGGTTGAACACCGGGGAGCTGTTTTTT. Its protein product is CASSFGGRLNTGELFF.

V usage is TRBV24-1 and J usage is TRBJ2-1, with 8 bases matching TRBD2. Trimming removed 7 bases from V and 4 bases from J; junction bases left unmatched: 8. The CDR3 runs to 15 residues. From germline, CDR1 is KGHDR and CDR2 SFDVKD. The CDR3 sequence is CATSPGGGFYNEQFF. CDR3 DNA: TGTGCCACCAGCCCCGGGGGGGGATTTTACAATGAGCAGTTCTTC.